This TCR beta chain came from a study of technical replicates of blood from a handful of donors. The data were produced by immunoSEQ multiplex PCR, yet TCRdb's version contains in-frame clones alone and is incomplete. The top ten hold approximately 0.25% of the sample, which has roughly 93,000 clones, approximately 95% seen once. Germline CDR1 reads SGHTA; CDR2 reads FQGNSA. The CDR3 totals 14 residues. V lost 1 base and J 2 bases, leaving 7 bases between the germline ends. The sequence was collected from a human donor in good health. The chain couples TRBV7-2 to TRBJ2-3; D is undetermined. The sample comprised T cells isolated from PBMCs. The CDR3 loop is CASSLVGLTDTQYF. The CDR3 DNA sequence: TGTGCCAGCAGCTTAGTGGGCCTCACAGATACGCAGTATTTT.